The rows below give T cell receptor beta chains drawn from one sample of a study of a mutant IDH1 vaccine in newly diagnosed glioma. Produced via immunoSEQ multiplex PCR; TCRdb's table is partial and in-frame only. The sample has about 25,000 clones; 60% to 80% are singletons. No antigen has been assigned to these receptors. The source was PBMCs, collected from a glioma patient whose treatment included an IDH1 peptide vaccine. The receptors stem from a woman younger than 35 with glioma. Both conserved end residues are part of each CDR3. A D gene is named only where the DNA matches it firmly. Only part of the rows carry a size: once, few, many, or a class if the clone is expanded.

TRBJ2-7 | 15 | once | TRBV5-6 | TRBD2 | TGTGCCAGCAACCCGGGGGGTTCGGGGTCCTACGAGCAGTACTTC | CASNPGGSGSYEQYF
TRBJ2-7 | 14 | few | TRBV10-3 | - | TGTGCCATCAGTGAAAATAGCGCCTCCTACGAGCAGTACTTC | CAISENSASYEQYF
TRBJ1-5 | 15 | once | TRBV5-1 | - | TGCGCCAGCAGCTTGGACCCCAGCCGCAATCAGCCCCAGCATTTT | CASSLDPSRNQPQHF
TRBJ1-4 | 15 | - | TRBV6-5 | - | TGTGCCAGCAGTTACTCGGGGGGGGGATGGGAAAAACTGTTTTTT | CASSYSGGGWEKLFF
TRBJ2-3 | 15 | - | TRBV5-6 | - | TGTGCCAGCAGCTTGTATTGGGGGGACACAGATACGCAGTATTTT | CASSLYWGDTDTQYF
TRBJ2-3 | 15 | - | TRBV30 | TRBD2 | TGTGCCTGGGTACCCGGGCGGGGGGGCACAGATACGCAGTATTTT | CAWVPGRGGTDTQYF
TRBJ1-1 | 15 | - | TRBV27 | TRBD1 | TGTGCCAGCAGTAAAACGGACAGGGTGGTCACTGAAGCTTTCTTT | CASSKTDRVVTEAFF
TRBJ2-3 | 13 | - | TRBV11-2 | - | TGTGCCAGCAGTACCGGAGTCCGCGCTACGCAGTATTTT | CASSTGVRATQYF
TRBJ1-1 | 13 | - | TRBV29-1 | - | TGCAGCGTTTCACAGGGACCGAACACTGAAGCTTTCTTT | CSVSQGPNTEAFF
TRBJ2-3 | 11 | - | TRBV20-1 | - | TGCAGTGCTAGAGTCGGAGATACGCAGTATTTT | CSARVGDTQYF
TRBJ2-7 | 14 | - | TRBV7-2 | TRBD1 | TGTGCCAGCAGCTTTGGGACAGGGCCCTACGAGCAGTACTTC | CASSFGTGPYEQYF
TRBJ1-4 | 16 | - | TRBV28 | - | TGTGCCAGCAACGCACTTAGGAAACGCCTCAATGAAAAACTGTTTTTT | CASNALRKRLNEKLFF
TRBJ1-6 | 14 | - | TRBV30 | - | TGTGCCTTAGCCCCAGACCGAGGAATTTCACCCCTCCACTTT | CALAPDRGISPLHF
TRBJ2-3 | 13 | - | TRBV19 | - | TGTGCCAGTAGTATGGCGCGGACAGATACGCAGTATTTT | CASSMARTDTQYF
TRBJ1-3 | 14 | - | TRBV7-2 | TRBD1 | TGTGCCAGCAGCTTGGACAGGGGGCGGAACACCATATATTTT | CASSLDRGRNTIYF
TRBJ1-5 | 13 | - | TRBV10-3 | - | TGTGCCATCAGCAAGAATAGCAATCAGCCCCAGCATTTT | CAISKNSNQPQHF
TRBJ2-1 | 15 | - | TRBV9 | TRBD2 | TGTGCCAGCAGCGTCCTAGCGGGAGGACCCGCTGAGCAGTTCTTC | CASSVLAGGPAEQFF